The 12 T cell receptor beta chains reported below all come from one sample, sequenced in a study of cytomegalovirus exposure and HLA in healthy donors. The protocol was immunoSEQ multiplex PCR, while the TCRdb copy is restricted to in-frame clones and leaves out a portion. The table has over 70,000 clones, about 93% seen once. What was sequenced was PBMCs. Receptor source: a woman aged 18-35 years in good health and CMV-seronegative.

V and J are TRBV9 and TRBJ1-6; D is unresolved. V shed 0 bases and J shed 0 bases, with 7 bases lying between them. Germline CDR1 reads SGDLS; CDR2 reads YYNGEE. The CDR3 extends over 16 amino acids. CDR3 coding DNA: TGTGCCAGCAGCGTAGGTGGTAGCTCCTATAATTCACCCCTCCACTTT. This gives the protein CASSVGGSSYNSPLHF. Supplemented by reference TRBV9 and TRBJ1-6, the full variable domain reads DSGVTQTPKHLITATGQRVTLRCSPRSGDLSVYWYQQSLDQGLQFLIQYYNGEERAKGNILERFSAQQFPDLHSELNLSSLELGDSALYFCASSVGGSSYNSPLHFGNGTRLTVT.

The CDR3 nucleotides read TGTGCCAGCAGTTTAGGGGGAGGGGATGAAAAACTGTTTTTT. This codes for CASSLGGGDEKLFF. The chain combines TRBV28 with TRBJ1-4, with D maybe TRBD1 (5 bases). The CDR3 spans 14 residues. The germline CDR1 and CDR2 sequences are MDHEN and SYDVKM. V was cut by 2 bases and J by 6 bases, with 10 bases left in between.

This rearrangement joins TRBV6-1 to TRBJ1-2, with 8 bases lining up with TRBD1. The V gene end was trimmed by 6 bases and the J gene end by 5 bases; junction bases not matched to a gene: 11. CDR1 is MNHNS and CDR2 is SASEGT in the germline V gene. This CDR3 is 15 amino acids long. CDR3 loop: CASSEPGDRTYGYTF. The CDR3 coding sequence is TGTGCCAGCAGCGAACCCGGGGACAGGACGTATGGCTACACCTTC.

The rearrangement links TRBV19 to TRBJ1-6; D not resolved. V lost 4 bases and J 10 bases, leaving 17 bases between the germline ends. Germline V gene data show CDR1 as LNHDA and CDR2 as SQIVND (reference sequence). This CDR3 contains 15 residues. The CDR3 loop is CASSNGPRSGSPLHF. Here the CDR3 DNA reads TGTGCCAGTAGTAATGGTCCTAGGAGCGGATCACCCCTCCACTTT.

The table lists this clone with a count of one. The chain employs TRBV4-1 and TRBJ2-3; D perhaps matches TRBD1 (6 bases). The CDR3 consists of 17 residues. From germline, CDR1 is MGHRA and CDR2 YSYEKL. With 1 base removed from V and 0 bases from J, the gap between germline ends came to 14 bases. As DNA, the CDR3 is TGCGCCAGCAGCCAAGGATTGGGGGCCGAAAGCACAGATACGCAGTATTTT. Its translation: CASSQGLGAESTDTQYF.

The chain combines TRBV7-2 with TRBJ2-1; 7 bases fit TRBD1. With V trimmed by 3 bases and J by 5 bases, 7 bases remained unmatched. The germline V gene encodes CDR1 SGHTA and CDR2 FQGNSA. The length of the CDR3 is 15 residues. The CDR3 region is CASSLPGTVNNEQFF. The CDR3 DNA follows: TGTGCCAGCAGCTTGCCCGGGACAGTAAACAATGAGCAGTTCTTC.

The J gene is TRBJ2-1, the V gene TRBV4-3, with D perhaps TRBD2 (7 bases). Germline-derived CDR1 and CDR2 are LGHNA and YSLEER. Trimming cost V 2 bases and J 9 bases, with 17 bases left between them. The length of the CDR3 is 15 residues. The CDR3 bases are TGCGCCAGCAGCCAACTCTTAGGGGGGGCGGGTGAGCAGTTCTTC. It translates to CASSQLLGGAGEQFF.

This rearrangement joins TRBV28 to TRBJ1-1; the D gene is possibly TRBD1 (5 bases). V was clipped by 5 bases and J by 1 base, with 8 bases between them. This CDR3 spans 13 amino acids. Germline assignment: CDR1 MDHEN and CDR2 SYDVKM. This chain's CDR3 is CASSLDRNTEAFF. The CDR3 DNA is TGTGCCAGCAGTCTCGACAGGAACACTGAAGCTTTCTTT.

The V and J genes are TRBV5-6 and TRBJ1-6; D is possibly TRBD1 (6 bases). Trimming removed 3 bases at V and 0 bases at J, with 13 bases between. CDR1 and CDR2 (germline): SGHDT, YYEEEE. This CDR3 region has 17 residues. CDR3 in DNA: TGTGCCAGCAGCTCTAACAGGGCAAGCTCCTATAATTCACCCCTCCACTTT. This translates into CASSSNRASSYNSPLHF. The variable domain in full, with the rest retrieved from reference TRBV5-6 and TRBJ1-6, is DAGVTQSPTHLIKTRGQQVTLRCSPKSGHDTVSWYQQALGQGPQFIFQYYEEEERQRGNFPDRFSGHQFPNYSSELNVNALLLGDSALYLCASSSNRASSYNSPLHFGNGTRLTVT.

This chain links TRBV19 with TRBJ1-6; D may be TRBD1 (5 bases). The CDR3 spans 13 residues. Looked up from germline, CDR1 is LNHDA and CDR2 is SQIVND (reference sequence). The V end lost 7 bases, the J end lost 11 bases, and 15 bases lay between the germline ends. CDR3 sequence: CASIGEPGAPLHF. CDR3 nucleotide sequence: TGTGCCAGTATTGGAGAACCGGGGGCACCCCTCCACTTT.

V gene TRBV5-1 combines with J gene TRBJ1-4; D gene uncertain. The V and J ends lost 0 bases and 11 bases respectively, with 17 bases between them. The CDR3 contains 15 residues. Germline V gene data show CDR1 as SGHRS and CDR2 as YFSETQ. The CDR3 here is CASSLASGSDGKLFF. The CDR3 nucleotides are TGCGCCAGCAGCTTGGCCTCGGGTTCAGATGGGAAACTGTTTTTT.

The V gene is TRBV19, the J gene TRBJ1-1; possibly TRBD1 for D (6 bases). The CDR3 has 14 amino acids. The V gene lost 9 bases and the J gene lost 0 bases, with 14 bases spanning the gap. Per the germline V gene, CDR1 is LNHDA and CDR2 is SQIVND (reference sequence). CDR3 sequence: CASQGRGMNTEAFF. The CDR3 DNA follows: TGTGCCAGCCAGGGTAGGGGGATGAACACTGAAGCTTTCTTT.